This T cell receptor (beta chain) was profiled in a study of OX40 agonist ivuxolimab in advanced cancers. About this clone itself: As yet, its antigen is unknown.

Study outcomes and limitations: Normalized expansion of T-cell clones was also low for some nonresponders. Dose levels from 0.1 to 3.0 mg/kg saw CD4+ and CD8+ blood T cells expand clonally by week 6. Partial responders receiving 0.1-3.0 mg/kg showed among the lowest clonal expansion.

The germline V gene encodes CDR1 MNHNS and CDR2 SASEGT. Trimming shortened V by 3 bases and J by 2 bases, and 12 bases separated the two germline ends. CDR3 length: 15 residues. The assay was immunoSEQ multiplex PCR, and TCRdb's table has in-frame clones only and misses some. The sample yields around 58,000 clones, over 75% seen once. Sampled blood was obtained at baseline, cycle 4 day 1, and cycle 7 day 1. The chain combines TRBV6-1 with TRBJ2-3; D gene ambiguous. The specimen comprised CD4+ or CD8+ T cells sorted from blood, sampled in a trial of the OX40 agonist ivuxolimab. The clonotype originates from an adult with an advanced solid tumor such as melanoma, head and neck, liver or kidney cancer. The CDR3 sequence: CASSEWGGDTDTQYF. The CDR3 DNA reads TGTGCCAGCAGTGAGTGGGGTGGGGACACAGATACGCAGTATTTT.